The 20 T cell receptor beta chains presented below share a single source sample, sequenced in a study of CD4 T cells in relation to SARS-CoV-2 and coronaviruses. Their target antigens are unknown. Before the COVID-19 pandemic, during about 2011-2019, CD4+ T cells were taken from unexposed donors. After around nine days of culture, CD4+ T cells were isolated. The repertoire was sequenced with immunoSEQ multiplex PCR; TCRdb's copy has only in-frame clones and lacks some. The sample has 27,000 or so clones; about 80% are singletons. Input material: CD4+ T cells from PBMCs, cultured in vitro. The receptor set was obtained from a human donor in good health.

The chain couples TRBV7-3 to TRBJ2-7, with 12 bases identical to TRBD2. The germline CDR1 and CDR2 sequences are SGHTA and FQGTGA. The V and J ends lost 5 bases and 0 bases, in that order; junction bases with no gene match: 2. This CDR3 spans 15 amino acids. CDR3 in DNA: TGTGCCAGCAGCCCGACTAGCGGGAGCTCCTACGAGCAGTACTTC. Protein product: CASSPTSGSSYEQYF.

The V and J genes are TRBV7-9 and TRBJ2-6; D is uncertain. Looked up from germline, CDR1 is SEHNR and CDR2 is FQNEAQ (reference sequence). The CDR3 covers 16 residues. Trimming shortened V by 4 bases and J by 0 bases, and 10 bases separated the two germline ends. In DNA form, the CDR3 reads TGTGCCAGCAGCTCCCCAGGTAACTCTGGGGCCAACGTCCTGACTTTC. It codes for CASSSPGNSGANVLTF.

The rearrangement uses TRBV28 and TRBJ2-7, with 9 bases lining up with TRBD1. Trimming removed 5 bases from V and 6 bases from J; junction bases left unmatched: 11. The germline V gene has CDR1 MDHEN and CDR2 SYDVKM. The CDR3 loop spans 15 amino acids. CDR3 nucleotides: TGTGCCAGCAGTCCCCCCGGGACAGGGAGACGCGAGCAGTACTTC. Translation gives CASSPPGTGRREQYF.

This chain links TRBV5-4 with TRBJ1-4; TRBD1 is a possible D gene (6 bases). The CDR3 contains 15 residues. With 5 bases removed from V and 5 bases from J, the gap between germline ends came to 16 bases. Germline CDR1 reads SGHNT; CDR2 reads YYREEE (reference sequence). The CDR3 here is CASSSQTGENEKLFF. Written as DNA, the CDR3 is TGTGCCAGCAGTAGCCAGACAGGAGAGAATGAAAAACTGTTTTTT.

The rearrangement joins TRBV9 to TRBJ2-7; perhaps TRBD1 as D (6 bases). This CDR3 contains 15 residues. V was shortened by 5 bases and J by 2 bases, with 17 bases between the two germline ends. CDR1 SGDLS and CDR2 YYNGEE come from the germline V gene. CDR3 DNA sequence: TGTGCCAGCAGTTCAACAGGGAGTGGCGCCTACGAGCAGTACTTC. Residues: CASSSTGSGAYEQYF.

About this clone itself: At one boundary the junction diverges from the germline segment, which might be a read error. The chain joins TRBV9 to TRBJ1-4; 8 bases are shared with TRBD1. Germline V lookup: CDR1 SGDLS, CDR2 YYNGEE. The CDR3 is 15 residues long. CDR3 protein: CASSVEGQGHEKLFF. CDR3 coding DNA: TGTGCTAGCAGCGTAGAAGGACAGGGCCATGAAAAACTGTTTTTT.

CDR3 nucleotides: TGTGCCAGCAGTGGAGCGGGAGGGCCCAGGGAGACCCAGTACTTC. Translating it yields CASSGAGGPRETQYF. This chain joins TRBV2 and TRBJ2-5, with 10 bases matching TRBD2. The CDR3 runs 15 residues. Trimming took 4 bases from V and 5 from J; bases not matched to a gene: 7. Germline CDR1 reads SNHLY; CDR2 reads FYNNEI.

This CDR3 reads CASSEFVGQGSGNTIYF. CDR3 sequence (DNA): TGTGCCAGCAGTGAGTTCGTAGGACAGGGCTCTGGAAACACCATATATTTT. V and J are TRBV6-1 and TRBJ1-3, with 8 bases matching TRBD1. This CDR3 contains 17 residues. The V gene end was trimmed by 3 bases and the J gene end by 0 bases; junction bases not matched to a gene: 7. Germline CDR1 is MNHNS and CDR2 is SASEGT.

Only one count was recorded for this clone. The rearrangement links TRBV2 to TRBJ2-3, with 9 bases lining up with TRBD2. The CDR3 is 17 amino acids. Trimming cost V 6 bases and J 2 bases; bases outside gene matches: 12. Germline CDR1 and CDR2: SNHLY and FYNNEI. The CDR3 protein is CASRKGWLAGYTDTQYF. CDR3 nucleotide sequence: TGTGCCAGCAGGAAGGGGTGGCTAGCGGGGTACACAGATACGCAGTATTTT.

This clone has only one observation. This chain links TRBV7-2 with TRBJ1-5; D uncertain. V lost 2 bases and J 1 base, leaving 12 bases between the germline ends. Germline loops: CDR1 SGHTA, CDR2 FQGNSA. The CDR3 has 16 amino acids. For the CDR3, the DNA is TGTGCCAGCAGCTTATTGGCAGGTTCGAGCAATCAGCCCCAGCATTTT. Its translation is CASSLLAGSSNQPQHF.

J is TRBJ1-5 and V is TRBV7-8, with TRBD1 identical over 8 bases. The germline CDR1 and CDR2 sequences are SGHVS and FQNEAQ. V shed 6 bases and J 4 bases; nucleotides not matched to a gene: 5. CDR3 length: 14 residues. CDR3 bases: TGTGCCAGCAGTTGGACAGGGCTGAATCAGCCCCAGCATTTT. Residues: CASSWTGLNQPQHF.

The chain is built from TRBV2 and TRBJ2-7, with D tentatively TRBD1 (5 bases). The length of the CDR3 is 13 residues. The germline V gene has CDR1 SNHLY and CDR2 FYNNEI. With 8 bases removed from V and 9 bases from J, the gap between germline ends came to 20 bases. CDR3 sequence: CASLARENIGQYF. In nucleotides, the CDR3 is TGTGCCAGCCTTGCCAGGGAAAACATAGGGCAGTACTTC. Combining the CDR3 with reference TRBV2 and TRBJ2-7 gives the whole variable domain EPEVTQTPSHQVTQMGQEVILRCVPISNHLYFYWYRQILGQKVEFLVSFYNNEISEKSEIFDDQFSVERPDGSNFTLKIRSTKLEDSAMYFCASLARENIGQYFGPGTRLTVT.

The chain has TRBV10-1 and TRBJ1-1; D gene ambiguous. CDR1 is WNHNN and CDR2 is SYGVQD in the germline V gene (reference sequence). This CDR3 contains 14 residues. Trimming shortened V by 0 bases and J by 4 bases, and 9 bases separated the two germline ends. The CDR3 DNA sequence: TGCGCCAGCAGTGAGTCGGGAAGGGCCACTGAAGCTTTCTTT. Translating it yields CASSESGRATEAFF.

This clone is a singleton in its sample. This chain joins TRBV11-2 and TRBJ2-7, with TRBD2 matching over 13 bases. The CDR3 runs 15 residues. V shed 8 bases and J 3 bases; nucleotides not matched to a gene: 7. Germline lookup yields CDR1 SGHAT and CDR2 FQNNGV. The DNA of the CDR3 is TGTGCCAGCGTACCGGGGACTAGCGGGATCTACGAGCAGTACTTC. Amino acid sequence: CASVPGTSGIYEQYF.

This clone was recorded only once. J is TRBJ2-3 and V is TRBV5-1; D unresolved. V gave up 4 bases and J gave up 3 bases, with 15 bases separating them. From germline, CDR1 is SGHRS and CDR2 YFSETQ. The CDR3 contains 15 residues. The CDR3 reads CASSPNPASTDTQYF. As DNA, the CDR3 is TGCGCCAGCAGCCCGAACCCAGCTAGTACAGATACGCAGTATTTT.

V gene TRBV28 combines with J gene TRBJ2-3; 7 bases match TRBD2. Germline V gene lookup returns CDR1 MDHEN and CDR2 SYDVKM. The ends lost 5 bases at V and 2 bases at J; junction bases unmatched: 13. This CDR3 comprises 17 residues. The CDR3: CASSTPVGLADTDTQYF. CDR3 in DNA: TGTGCCAGCAGTACCCCCGTGGGCCTAGCGGACACAGATACGCAGTATTTT.

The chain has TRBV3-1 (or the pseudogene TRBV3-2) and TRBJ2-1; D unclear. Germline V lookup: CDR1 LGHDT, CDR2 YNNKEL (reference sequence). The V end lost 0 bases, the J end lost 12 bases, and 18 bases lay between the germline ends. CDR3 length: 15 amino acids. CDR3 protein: CASSQDPNPSRGQFF. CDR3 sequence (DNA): TGTGCCAGCAGCCAAGATCCGAATCCTTCCCGCGGGCAGTTCTTC.

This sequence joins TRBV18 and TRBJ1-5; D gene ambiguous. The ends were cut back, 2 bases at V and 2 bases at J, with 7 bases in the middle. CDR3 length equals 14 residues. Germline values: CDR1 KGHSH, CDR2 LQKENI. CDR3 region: CASSPGVGNQPQHF. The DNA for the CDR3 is TGTGCCAGCTCACCAGGCGTGGGCAATCAGCCCCAGCATTTT.

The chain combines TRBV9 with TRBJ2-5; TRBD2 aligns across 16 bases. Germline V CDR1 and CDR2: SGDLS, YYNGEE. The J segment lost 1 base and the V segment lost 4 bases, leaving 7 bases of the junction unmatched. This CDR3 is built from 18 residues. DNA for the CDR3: TGTGCCAGCAGCTTGGGACTAGCGGGAGGGGGGGCCCAAGAGACCCAGTACTTC. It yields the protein CASSLGLAGGGAQETQYF.

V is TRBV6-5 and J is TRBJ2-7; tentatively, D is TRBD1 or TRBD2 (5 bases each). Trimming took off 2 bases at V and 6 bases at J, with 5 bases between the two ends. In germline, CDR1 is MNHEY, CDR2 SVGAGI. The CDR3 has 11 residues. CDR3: CASSYGGEQYF. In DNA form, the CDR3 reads TGTGCCAGCAGTTACGGGGGCGAGCAGTACTTC.